Shown below are 32 T cell receptor beta chains from a single sample sequenced in a study of regulatory T cells in long-lasting Graves disease. The time point here: persistent/refractory GD, antithyroid drugs over 5 years with positive TRAb. RNA extracted from PBMCs served as the sequencing template. For TCR beta, libraries came from iRepertoire HTBI primers and Arm-PCR of CDR3 regions. TCRdb reanalysed the multiplex PCR reads using MiXCR and keeps one entry per CDR3 protein. This repertoire shows fewer than 400,000 distinct CDR3 sequences, about 20% found once; its top ten account for 25% to 30%. The sample was peripheral blood mononuclear cells (PBMCs), taken when the disease was refractory, from a patient treated with antithyroid drugs. These TCRs come from a female donor with Graves disease.

Note on this clonotype: A much larger clone is a single base away; this may be a read error. Here the CDR3 reads CASSPKGFGQYF. The CDR3 region has the DNA TGTGCCAGCTCACCAAAAGGGTTCGGGCAGTACTTC. The chain links TRBV18 to TRBJ2-7; no firm D call. This CDR3 is 12 amino acids long. Germline V gene data show CDR1 as KGHSH and CDR2 as LQKENI. The V gene lost 2 bases and the J gene lost 9 bases, with 11 bases spanning the gap.

The V call is TRBV11-3, the J call TRBJ1-2; 9 bases agree with TRBD1. The ends lost 0 bases at V and 4 bases at J; junction bases unmatched: 0. Germline CDR1 is SGHNT and CDR2 is YENEEA. CDR3 length: 14 residues. The CDR3 region has the DNA TGTGCCAGCAGCTTAGAGGGACAGGGCTATGGCTACACCTTC. Protein: CASSLEGQGYGYTF.

Concerning this clonotype: In this CDR3 the conserved last residue, phenylalanine or tryptophan, is missing, so a read error is likely. The CDR3 region has the DNA TGTGCCAGCAGCAGACAGGGCCCTCGCTACGAGCAGTACCTC. Protein product: CASSRQGPRYEQYL. This chain joins TRBV2 and TRBJ2-7, with TRBD1 identical over 7 bases. The germline gives CDR1 SNHLY, CDR2 FYNNEI. The CDR3 is 14 residues long. J lost 3 bases, V lost 6 bases, and 8 bases had no gene match.

This chain connects TRBV11-2 to TRBJ2-3; 7 nucleotides agree with TRBD1. Germline V CDR1 and CDR2: SGHAT, FQNNGV. V was clipped by 5 bases and J by 7 bases; unmatched bases: 12. The CDR3 runs to 15 residues. The CDR3, as DNA: TGTGCCAGCAGCCATCCGCGACAGGGATCCTATACGCAGTATTTT. This translates into CASSHPRQGSYTQYF.

This clonotype was detected ten times or more. J is TRBJ1-4 and V is TRBV30, with D tentatively TRBD1 (5 bases). The CDR3 has 12 residues. Germline CDR1 GTSNPN, CDR2 SVGIG (reference sequence). Deletions cut 4 bases from V and 5 bases from J, with 8 bases between. The CDR3 loop is CAWKGYNEKLFF. CDR3 nucleotides: TGTGCCTGGAAGGGGTACAATGAAAAACTGTTTTTT.

This clonotype was recorded many times. The chain has TRBV5-6 and TRBJ1-5; TRBD1 might be the D (5 bases). The V gene's germline CDR1 is SGHDT and CDR2 YYEEEE. V lost 1 base to trimming and J lost 9 bases, with 14 bases between them. The CDR3 consists of 14 residues. The CDR3 nucleotides are TGTGCCAGCAGCTTGCACGGACAAGGATCGCCCCAGCATTTT. As protein: CASSLHGQGSPQHF.

This clonotype was seen repeatedly, ten times or more. The V call is TRBV20-1, the J call TRBJ1-5; D possibly corresponds to TRBD1 (5 bases). The germline V gene encodes CDR1 DFQATT and CDR2 SNEGSKA (reference sequence). Trimming left V 5 bases short and J 5 bases short, with 19 bases between. The CDR3 loop spans 15 amino acids. CDR3 loop: CSARPSGTAHQPQHF. DNA of the CDR3: TGCAGTGCTCGCCCGTCCGGGACGGCCCATCAGCCCCAGCATTTT.

V gene TRBV20-1 combines with J gene TRBJ2-3; 8 bases match TRBD2. Germline trimming cut 5 bases from V and 2 bases from J; bases unmatched to any gene: 9. In germline, CDR1 is DFQATT, CDR2 SNEGSKA (reference sequence). The CDR3 has 15 amino acids. The DNA for the CDR3 is TGCAGTGCTGACGGGGGGGCTAGTCTCACAGATACGCAGTATTTT. This codes for CSADGGASLTDTQYF.

The V call is TRBV20-1, the J call TRBJ2-7; TRBD1 is a possible D gene (6 bases). The CDR3 length is 16 residues. V lost 5 bases to trimming and J lost 1 base, with 21 bases between them. CDR1 is DFQATT and CDR2 is SNEGSKA in the germline V gene (reference sequence). In DNA form, the CDR3 reads TGCAGTGCTCGAGCCTCCCACGACAGGCCTTCCTACGAGCAGTACTTC. Translation gives CSARASHDRPSYEQYF.

This clonotype came up a few times. This rearrangement joins TRBV20-1 to TRBJ1-6, with D possibly being TRBD1 (5 bases). Germline assignment: CDR1 DFQATT and CDR2 SNEGSKA (reference sequence). Trimming pared 1 base from V and 8 bases from J, leaving 18 bases between. The CDR3 sequence is 16 residues long. In nucleotides, the CDR3 is TGCAGTGCTAGAGGGTGGGAAGGCTGGGGGGATTCACCCCTCCACTTT. Translation: CSARGWEGWGDSPLHF.

Concerning this clonotype: This may be a read error: a much more frequent sequence differs by one nucleotide. The conserved final phenylalanine or tryptophan is absent from the CDR3, which likely points to a read error. The V call is TRBV20-1, the J call TRBJ1-2, with D possibly TRBD1 on 6 matching bases. This CDR3 is 11 amino acids long. V was shortened by 8 bases and J by 8 bases, with 15 bases between the two germline ends. CDR1 is DFQATT and CDR2 is SNEGSKA in the germline V gene (reference sequence). CDR3 DNA: TGCAGTTCAGTACAGGGTACCGGCTACACCCTC. Translation: CSSVQGTGYTL.

The chain couples TRBV7-8 to TRBJ2-5, with TRBD1 as a possible D gene (5 bases). Per germline, CDR1 SGHVS and CDR2 FQNEAQ. The CDR3 loop spans 15 amino acids. The V end lost 2 bases, the J end lost 1 base, and 11 bases lay between the germline ends. CDR3 sequence: CASSLHWTCQETQYF. The CDR3 DNA sequence: TGTGCCAGCAGCTTACACTGGACATGCCAAGAGACCCAGTACTTC.

This clonotype was picked up many times. The chain uses TRBV12-3 or TRBV12-4 and TRBJ1-5; no clear D gene. The V gene lost 3 bases and the J gene lost 1 base, with 7 bases spanning the gap. This CDR3 has 14 residues. CDR3 bases: TGTGCCAGCAGTTTTTTTGCCAGCAATCAGCCCCAGCATTTT. The encoded protein is CASSFFASNQPQHF.

This clonotype was observed many times. The J gene is TRBJ2-7, the V gene TRBV12-3 or TRBV12-4; no definite D call. Deletions cut 1 base from V and 6 bases from J, with 10 bases between. The CDR3 runs 13 residues. The CDR3 here is CASSLVGRREQYF. The CDR3 DNA reads TGTGCCAGCAGTTTAGTAGGGCGGCGCGAGCAGTACTTC.

V is TRBV24-1 and J is TRBJ1-2; a possible D gene is TRBD1 (5 bases). Trimming pared 7 bases from V and 6 bases from J, leaving 17 bases between. The CDR3 has 14 residues. Looked up from germline, CDR1 is KGHDR and CDR2 is SFDVKD. The CDR3 region has the DNA TGTGCCACCAGCCCCGGACATTATTTGAATGGCTACACCTTC. As protein: CATSPGHYLNGYTF.

The table lists this clonotype with a few counts. This chain joins TRBV27 and TRBJ2-1; 7 nucleotides match TRBD2. Germline V CDR1 and CDR2: MNHEY, SMNVEV (reference sequence). This CDR3 region has 15 residues. Trimming removed 7 bases from V and 0 bases from J; junction bases left unmatched: 6. DNA for the CDR3: TGTGCCAGCAACCCTAGCGGTAACTCCTACAATGAGCAGTTCTTC. Translating gives CASNPSGNSYNEQFF.

The V gene is TRBV30, the J gene TRBJ1-5; the D gene is possibly TRBD1 (5 bases). Germline-derived CDR1 and CDR2 are GTSNPN and SVGIG (reference sequence). V was trimmed by 0 bases and J by 6 bases, leaving 12 bases between them. CDR3 length: 14 residues. The CDR3 loop reads CAWSVLEGTQPQHF. The CDR3 coding sequence is TGTGCCTGGAGTGTACTGGAAGGGACTCAGCCCCAGCATTTT.

In its sample, this clonotype was seen many times. The chain has TRBV7-9 and TRBJ1-5; D might be TRBD1 (5 bases). Germline lookup yields CDR1 SEHNR and CDR2 FQNEAQ (reference sequence). The CDR3 is made up of 15 amino acids. Trimming took off 5 bases at V and 3 bases at J, with 14 bases between the two ends. The DNA for the CDR3 is TGTGCCAGCAGCAAAGACAGCCGACTCAATCAGCCCCAGCATTTT. Translation gives CASSKDSRLNQPQHF.

This sequence joins TRBV6-5 and TRBJ2-2; the D gene could be TRBD1 or TRBD2 (5 bases each). The germline gives CDR1 MNHEY, CDR2 SVGAGI. The CDR3 has 17 amino acids. V was trimmed by 2 bases and J by 5 bases, leaving 18 bases between them. In nucleotides, the CDR3 is TGTGCCAGCAGTTACCCGGGACCCCCCCGGTATACCGGGGAGCTGTTTTTT. Amino acid sequence: CASSYPGPPRYTGELFF.

J is TRBJ1-1 and V is TRBV6-2 or TRBV6-3; D is perhaps TRBD1 (6 bases). The CDR3 spans 13 residues. Germline lookup yields CDR1 MNHEY and CDR2 SVGEGT. V was shortened by 0 bases and J by 10 bases, with 12 bases between the two germline ends. The CDR3 DNA reads TGTGCCAGCAGTTACTCGACAGGAGGTAGAGCTTTCTTT. Protein: CASSYSTGGRAFF.

In the case of this clonotype: A read error may explain this, as a much larger clone is one base away. The genes are TRBV5-1 and TRBJ1-1, with a weak D call TRBD1 (5 bases). CDR3 length: 14 residues. CDR1 and CDR2 from the germline V gene are SGHRS and YFSETQ. The CDR3 protein is CVSNGPGTNTEAFF. DNA for the CDR3: TGCGTCAGCAATGGGCCAGGGACGAACACTGAAGCTTTCTTT.

The chain couples TRBV7-8 to TRBJ1-2; D unclear. The ends were cut back, 7 bases at V and 0 bases at J, with 12 bases in the middle. This CDR3 region has 14 residues. Germline CDR1 SGHVS, CDR2 FQNEAQ. The CDR3 region has the DNA TGTGCCAGCACCCCAGGAGGTTCTAACTATGGCTACACCTTC. This encodes CASTPGGSNYGYTF.

This clonotype was counted ten times or more. V and J are TRBV3-1 and TRBJ1-5; 7 bases are a match to TRBD1. In germline, CDR1 is LGHDT, CDR2 YNNKEL (reference sequence). The CDR3 spans 15 residues. The V gene end was trimmed by 3 bases and the J gene end by 3 bases; junction bases not matched to a gene: 5. The CDR3, as DNA: TGTGCCAGCAGCCAGCACGGGACAGACAATCAGCCCCAGCATTTT. Translated, it gives CASSQHGTDNQPQHF.

In its sample, this clonotype was seen many times. The chain joins TRBV6-1 to TRBJ1-3, with D tentatively TRBD1 (5 bases). Trimming took off 4 bases at V and 4 bases at J, with 11 bases between the two ends. Germline V CDR1 and CDR2: MNHNS, SASEGT. CDR3 length equals 14 residues. Here the CDR3 reads CASSARRDGNTIYF. For the CDR3, the DNA is TGTGCCAGCAGTGCCCGGAGGGACGGAAACACCATATATTTT.

Concerning this clonotype: Lacking the conserved final phenylalanine or tryptophan, this CDR3 likely reflects a read error. The gene calls are TRBV6-1 and TRBJ1-1, with D possibly TRBD1 on 6 matching bases. Germline CDR1 and CDR2: MNHNS and SASEGT. This CDR3 region has 16 residues. V lost 10 bases and J 3 bases, leaving 24 bases between the germline ends. The CDR3, as DNA: TGTGCCACAGCAATGTCCCGGGACACTCTACACACTGAAGCTTTCCTT. Encoded protein: CATAMSRDTLHTEAFL.

This chain joins TRBV18 and TRBJ1-5; D is possibly TRBD1 (5 bases). Germline CDR1 reads KGHSH; CDR2 reads LQKENI. There are 15 residues in the CDR3. The V end was cut by 2 bases, the J end by 7 bases, with 15 bases between. Here the CDR3 DNA reads TGTGCCAGCTCACCAGGGACCCCACAGGTGCAGCCCCAGCATTTT. Protein product: CASSPGTPQVQPQHF.

V is TRBV7-9 and J is TRBJ1-4; weak D call: TRBD1 (6 bases). CDR3 size: 16 residues. With 1 base removed from V and 7 bases from J, the gap between germline ends came to 16 bases. Germline V gives CDR1 SEHNR, CDR2 FQNEAQ (reference sequence). CDR3 in amino acids: CASSLVRGARSEKLFF. CDR3 bases: TGTGCCAGCAGCTTAGTGAGGGGGGCGCGCAGTGAAAAACTGTTTTTT.

The V call is TRBV11-3, the J call TRBJ2-7, with D uncertain. The CDR3 consists of 12 residues. Germline V gene data show CDR1 as SGHNT and CDR2 as YENEEA. Trimming removed 5 bases at V and 7 bases at J, with 12 bases between. In nucleotides, the CDR3 is TGTGCCAGCAGCCGTCCCCGACGAGAGCAGTACTTC. Translated, it gives CASSRPRREQYF.

This clonotype was picked up many times. The rearrangement joins TRBV12-3 or TRBV12-4 to TRBJ2-2; D possibly uses TRBD1 or TRBD2 (5 bases each). The CDR3 is 14 amino acids. Trimming took off 2 bases at V and 7 bases at J, with 11 bases between the two ends. The CDR3 spells CASSLRGRGGELFF. CDR3 DNA: TGTGCCAGCAGTTTAAGGGGACGAGGCGGGGAGCTGTTTTTT.

This clonotype was recorded a few times. The chain links TRBV30 to TRBJ2-7; D unresolved. The CDR3 length is 13 residues. V gave up 1 base and J gave up 4 bases, with 11 bases separating them. Per the germline V gene, CDR1 is GTSNPN and CDR2 is SVGIG (reference sequence). The CDR3 loop is CAWSDGLKYEQYF. The CDR3 DNA reads TGTGCCTGGAGTGACGGGCTGAAATACGAGCAGTACTTC.

A few counts support this clonotype. This chain connects TRBV19 to TRBJ2-7, with a weak D call TRBD2 (6 bases). CDR3 length: 13 amino acids. V shed 7 bases and J shed 7 bases, with 17 bases lying between them. Germline lookup yields CDR1 LNHDA and CDR2 SQIVND (reference sequence). CDR3 sequence (DNA): TGTGCCAGTAATACCCCCCCCAGCGGGGAGCAGTACTTC. It is translated as CASNTPPSGEQYF.

The sample holds many counts of this clonotype. The V gene is TRBV12-5, the J gene TRBJ1-1, with a tentative D call TRBD1 (5 bases). Trimming took off 4 bases at V and 11 bases at J, with 20 bases between the two ends. The length of the CDR3 is 14 residues. Germline V CDR1 and CDR2: LGHNT, FRNRAP. CDR3 loop: CASGSVWEGEVAFF. The CDR3 DNA is TGTGCTAGTGGTTCGGTCTGGGAAGGGGAGGTCGCTTTCTTT.